This entry concerns a single T cell receptor beta chain. Its antigen remains unidentified. Trimming cost V 5 bases and J 2 bases; bases outside gene matches: 7. The CDR3 has 16 amino acids. CDR1 is MGHRA, CDR2 YSYEKL, per germline. The source of the sample is a study of cytomegalovirus exposure and HLA in healthy donors. Findings and limits, study-wide: Apart from CMV serostatus, no immune exposure information was available. It was reported that the classifier diagnosed cytomegalovirus status with high specificity and sensitivity in both the original and validation cohorts.

Use of 60 Vbeta and 13 Jbeta primers characterized the PCR. Libraries were prepared by immunoSEQ multiplex PCR; TCRdb keeps only in-frame clonotypes and omits some of them. This sample has about 55,000 clones; approximately 71% occur once, and the top ten carry less than 35%. V and J are TRBV4-1 and TRBJ2-2; 8 bases fit TRBD1. The sequencing input was PBMCs. The source of this sequence is a man aged 40-49 years in good health and CMV-seropositive. CDR3 coding DNA: TGCGCCAGCAGCTTCGGGACAGGCGAAAACACCGGGGAGCTGTTTTTT. Its translation: CASSFGTGENTGELFF.